This T cell receptor beta chain was sequenced for a study of PD-L1 blockade in urothelial cancer. Across the whole study: Per blood sample, T cells had a median of about 150,000.

Locally advanced or metastatic urothelial carcinoma was diagnosed in the patients. Assay: immunoSEQ multiplex PCR; the TCRdb copy retains only in-frame clones and omits some. This table has tens of thousands of clones, 87% appearing once. A remark on this clone: Its antigen is as yet unknown.

The CDR3 runs to 14 residues. Germline V gene data show CDR1 as MNHNS and CDR2 as SASEGT. V was pared by 7 bases and J by 5 bases, with 18 bases between. Study results and limitations: Stronger expansion of tumor-associated clones in blood at 3 weeks distinguished durable-benefit patients.

The material sequenced was PBMCs, taken around atezolizumab (anti-PD-L1) treatment. This TCR derives from a man aged 60-69 years with urothelial cancer. This chain joins TRBV6-1 and TRBJ2-7, with D tentatively TRBD1 (8 bases). DNA of the CDR3: TGTGCCAGCAATGACAGGGGAGGGTTCCACGAGCAGTACTTC. Residues: CASNDRGGFHEQYF.